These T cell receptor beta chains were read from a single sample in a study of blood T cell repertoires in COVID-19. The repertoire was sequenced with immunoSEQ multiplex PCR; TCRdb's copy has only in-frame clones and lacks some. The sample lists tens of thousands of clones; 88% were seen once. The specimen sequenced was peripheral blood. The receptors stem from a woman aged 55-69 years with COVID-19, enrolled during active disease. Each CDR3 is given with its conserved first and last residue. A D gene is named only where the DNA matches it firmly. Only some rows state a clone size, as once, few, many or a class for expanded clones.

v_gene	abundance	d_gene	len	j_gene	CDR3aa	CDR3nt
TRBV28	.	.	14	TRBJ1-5	CASSPRTFNQPQHF	TGTGCCAGCAGTCCCCGGACTTTCAATCAGCCCCAGCATTTT
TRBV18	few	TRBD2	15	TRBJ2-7	CASSPPAGAAYEQYF	TGTGCCAGCTCACCACCTGCGGGAGCCGCCTACGAGCAGTACTTC
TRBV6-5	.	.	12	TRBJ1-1	CASRDRPTEAFF	TGTGCCAGCAGGGACAGACCCACTGAAGCTTTCTTT
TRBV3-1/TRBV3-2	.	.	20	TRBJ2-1	CASSQKFPPSVRSSYNEQFF	TGTGCCAGCAGCCAAAAATTCCCCCCTAGCGTCCGAAGCTCCTACAATGAGCAGTTCTTC
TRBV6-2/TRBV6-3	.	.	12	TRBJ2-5	CASSHSRETQYF	TGTGCCAGCAGTCACTCTAGAGAGACCCAGTACTTC
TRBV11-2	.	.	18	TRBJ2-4	CASSLVSPSHLAKNIQYF	TGTGCCAGCAGCTTAGTAAGCCCGAGCCATTTAGCCAAAAACATTCAGTACTTC
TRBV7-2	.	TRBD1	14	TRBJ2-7	CASSYGTGDGEQYF	TGTGCCAGCAGCTATGGGACAGGGGACGGCGAGCAGTACTTC
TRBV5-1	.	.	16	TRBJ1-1	CASSRDDQGSDTEAFF	TGCGCCAGCAGCCGGGATGATCAGGGGAGCGACACTGAAGCTTTCTTT
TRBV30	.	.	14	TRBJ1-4	CAANRETTNEKLFF	TGTGCCGCCAACCGGGAGACGACTAATGAAAAACTGTTTTTT
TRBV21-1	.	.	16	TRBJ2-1	CASSKSIRGRYNEQFF	TGTGCCAGCAGCAAATCGATAAGGGGCCGATACAATGAGCAGTTCTTC
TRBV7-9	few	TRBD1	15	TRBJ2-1	CASSDRGSEYNEQFF	TGTGCCAGTTCCGACAGGGGGAGTGAGTACAATGAGCAGTTCTTC
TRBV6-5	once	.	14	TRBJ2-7	CASTPGTGSYEQYF	TGTGCCAGCACACCCGGGACTGGGTCCTACGAGCAGTACTTC
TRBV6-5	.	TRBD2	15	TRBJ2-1	CASAPAGVPRNEQFF	TGTGCCAGCGCGCCGGCGGGAGTTCCGCGAAATGAGCAGTTCTTC
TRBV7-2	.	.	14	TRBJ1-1	CASSPGLLNTEAFF	TGTGCCAGCAGCCCGGGACTCTTGAACACTGAAGCTTTCTTT
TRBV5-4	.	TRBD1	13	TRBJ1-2	CASSLQGAGGYTF	TGTGCCAGCAGCTTGCAGGGGGCGGGTGGCTACACCTTC
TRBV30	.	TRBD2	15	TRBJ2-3	CAWSASGPRTDTQYF	TGTGCCTGGAGTGCTAGCGGACCTCGCACAGATACGCAGTATTTT
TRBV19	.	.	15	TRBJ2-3	CASSMVVAGTDTQYF	TGTGCCAGTAGTATGGTGGTTGCAGGCACAGATACGCAGTATTTT
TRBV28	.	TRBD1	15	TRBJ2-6	CASMTGQSGANVLTF	TGTGCCAGCATGACAGGGCAGTCTGGGGCCAACGTCCTGACTTTC
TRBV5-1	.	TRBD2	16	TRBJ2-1	CASSVLAGGSYNEQFF	TGCGCCAGCAGCGTACTAGCGGGGGGGTCCTACAATGAGCAGTTCTTC
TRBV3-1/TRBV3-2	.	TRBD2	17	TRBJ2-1	CASSRRGLAAGVGEQFF	TGTGCCAGCAGCCGGCGAGGACTAGCAGCCGGTGTCGGTGAGCAGTTCTTC
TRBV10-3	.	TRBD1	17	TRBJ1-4	CAISESYQRQGKGKLFF	TGTGCCATCAGTGAGAGTTATCAGAGACAGGGTAAAGGGAAACTGTTTTTT
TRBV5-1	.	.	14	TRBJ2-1	CASSIGTSYNEQFF	TGCGCCAGCAGCATCGGGACTTCCTACAATGAGCAGTTCTTC
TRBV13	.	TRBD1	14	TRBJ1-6	CASSYQGENSPLHF	TGTGCCAGCAGCTACCAGGGGGAGAATTCACCCCTCCACTTT
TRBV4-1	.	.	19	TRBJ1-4	CASSQHPNLRHQVGEKLFF	TGCGCCAGCAGCCAACATCCCAACCTGCGCCACCAGGTCGGAGAAAAACTGTTTTTT
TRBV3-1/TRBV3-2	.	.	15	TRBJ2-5	CASSPRAQGGETQYF	TGTGCCAGCAGCCCACGGGCTCAAGGAGGGGAGACCCAGTACTTC
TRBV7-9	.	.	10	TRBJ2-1	CASSYSQQFF	TGTGCCAGCAGCTACTCCCAGCAGTTCTTC
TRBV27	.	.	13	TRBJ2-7	CASSIQGSYEQYF	TGTGCCAGCAGTATACAGGGCTCCTACGAGCAGTACTTC
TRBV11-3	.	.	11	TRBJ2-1	CASSRGFEQFF	TGTGCCAGCAGCCGGGGGTTTGAGCAGTTCTTC
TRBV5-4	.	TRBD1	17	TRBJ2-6	CASSLGDRGPGANVLTF	TGTGCCAGCAGCTTGGGGGACAGGGGGCCTGGGGCCAACGTCCTGACTTTC
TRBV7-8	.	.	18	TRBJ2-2	CASSLPVGAEENTGELFF	TGTGCCAGCAGCCTTCCGGTGGGGGCGGAGGAGAACACCGGGGAGCTGTTTTTT
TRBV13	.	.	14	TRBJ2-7	CASSLGAEPYEQYF	TGTGCCAGCAGCTTAGGAGCTGAGCCCTACGAGCAGTACTTC
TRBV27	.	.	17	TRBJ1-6	CASRSGGQFPYNSPLHF	TGTGCCAGCAGGAGCGGGGGACAATTCCCCTATAATTCACCCCTCCACTTT
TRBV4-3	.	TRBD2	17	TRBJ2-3	CASSQALRGGGTDTQYF	TGCGCCAGCAGCCAAGCCCTCCGGGGGGGAGGAACAGATACGCAGTATTTT
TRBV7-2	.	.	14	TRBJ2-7	CASSASSGTYEQYF	TGTGCCAGCAGCGCCAGTAGCGGCACCTACGAGCAGTACTTC
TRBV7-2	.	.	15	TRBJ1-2	CASSLTGTNNYGYTF	TGTGCCAGCAGCTTAACAGGGACAAATAACTATGGCTACACCTTC
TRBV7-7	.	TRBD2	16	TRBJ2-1	CASSAGLAGGVREQFF	TGTGCCAGCAGCGCGGGACTAGCGGGAGGGGTCCGGGAGCAGTTCTTC
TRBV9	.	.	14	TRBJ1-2	CASSVGEGGYGYTF	TGTGCCAGCAGCGTAGGGGAGGGAGGCTATGGCTACACCTTC
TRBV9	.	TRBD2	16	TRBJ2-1	CASSVGPSGRLDEQFF	TGTGCCAGCAGCGTAGGGCCTAGCGGGAGGTTGGATGAGCAGTTCTTC
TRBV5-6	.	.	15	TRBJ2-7	CASELLWALTYEQYF	TGTGCCAGCGAGCTTTTATGGGCTTTAACCTACGAGCAGTACTTC
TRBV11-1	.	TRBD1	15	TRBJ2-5	CASSQRQGREETQYF	TGTGCCAGCAGCCAGCGACAGGGTAGGGAAGAGACCCAGTACTTC
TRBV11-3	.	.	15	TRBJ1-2	CASSPSPGTSGGYTF	TGTGCCAGCAGCCCCAGTCCCGGGACATCAGGGGGCTACACCTTC
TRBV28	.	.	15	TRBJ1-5	CASSFLADSNQPQHF	TGTGCCAGCAGTTTTTTAGCAGATAGCAATCAGCCCCAGCATTTT
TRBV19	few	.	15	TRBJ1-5	CASSILLGGNQPQHF	TGTGCCAGTAGTATCCTGCTAGGGGGCAATCAGCCCCAGCATTTT
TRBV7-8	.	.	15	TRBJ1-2	CASSSEGPTGYGYTF	TGTGCCAGCAGCTCAGAGGGCCCTACTGGGTATGGCTACACCTTC
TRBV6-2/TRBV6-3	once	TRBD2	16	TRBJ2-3	CASSYGASGGTDTQYF	TGTGCCAGCAGTTACGGTGCTAGCGGTGGCACAGATACGCAGTATTTT
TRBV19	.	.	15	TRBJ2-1	CASSNGNPSYNEQFF	TGTGCCAGTAGTAACGGGAATCCCTCCTACAATGAGCAGTTCTTC
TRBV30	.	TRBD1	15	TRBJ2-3	CAWSVGQGVSDTQYF	TGTGCCTGGAGTGTAGGACAGGGGGTTTCCGATACGCAGTATTTT
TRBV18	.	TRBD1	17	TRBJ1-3	CASSPPYRGLSGNTIYF	TGTGCCAGCTCACCACCTTACAGGGGGCTTTCTGGAAACACCATATATTTT